This T cell receptor (beta chain) was documented in a study of Tregs in tolerant kidney transplant recipients. Study in general: Sorting of CD4+CD25+CD127- cells followed 3-day belatacept mixed lymphocyte reactions, sometimes with roughly 5-day graft donor restimulation. Recipient cells were told from donor cells by antibody staining.

Sequencing was performed with immunoSEQ multiplex PCR; in TCRdb, only in-frame clones are kept and a portion is missing. The table has some 18,000 clones, about three fifths seen once. Study outcomes and limitations: Biological reproducibility was not directly addressed in this study. Validation in larger populations is needed because few patients were studied.

Comments on this clone: The antigen remains unidentified.

The CDR3 consists of 15 residues. Germline CDR1 is SSHAT and CDR2 is FNYEAQ (reference sequence). The specimen sequenced was Tregs from blood cultured with allogeneic cells. This chain uses TRBV7-7 with TRBJ2-7; 8 bases line up with TRBD2. The end of the DNA is better explained by TRBJ2-1, so the J call may be wrong. The source is a human donor in good health. CDR3 nucleotides: TGTGCCAGCAGCCGGGGGGGAGCAGGGTACAATGAGCAGTTCTTC. The encoded protein is CASSRGGAGYNEQFF.